One and the same sample provided the 12 T cell receptor beta chains below, sequenced in a study of blood T cell repertoires in COVID-19. The method was immunoSEQ multiplex PCR; TCRdb's version includes in-frame clones alone and lacks a portion of them. The sample holds around 370,000 clones, 85% to 90% seen once. The sequenced sample was peripheral blood. These receptors originate from a woman aged 45-60 years with COVID-19, enrolled during active disease.

This clone was detected only once. The chain couples TRBV4-2 to TRBJ1-5, with D possibly matching TRBD1 (6 bases). The V gene lost 0 bases and the J gene lost 0 bases, with 6 bases spanning the gap. This CDR3 has 15 amino acids. Germline CDR1 LGHNA, CDR2 YNFKEQ. The CDR3 DNA is TGTGCCAGCAGCCAAGAGGGGGCTAGCAATCAGCCCCAGCATTTT. Residues: CASSQEGASNQPQHF.

The chain has TRBV5-1 and TRBJ2-4; D possibly corresponds to TRBD2 (5 bases). Germline V gene sequence: CDR1 SGHRS, CDR2 YFSETQ. The V end lost 3 bases, the J end lost 1 base, and 14 bases lay between the germline ends. The CDR3 is 16 residues long. CDR3 sequence reads: CASSSGLIGAKNIQYF. CDR3 sequence (DNA): TGCGCCAGCAGCTCAGGACTGATCGGGGCCAAAAACATTCAGTACTTC. Variable domain in full (rest from reference TRBV5-1 and TRBJ2-4): KAGVTQTPRYLIKTRGQQVTLSCSPISGHRSVSWYQQTPGQGLQFLFEYFSETQRNKGNFPGRFSGRQFSNSRSEMNVSTLELGDSALYLCASSSGLIGAKNIQYFGAGTRLSVL.

The V call is TRBV3-1 (or the pseudogene TRBV3-2), the J call TRBJ2-5; 10 positions match TRBD1. Germline V gene sequence: CDR1 LGHDT, CDR2 YNNKEL (reference sequence). This CDR3 has 14 residues. After removal of 5 bases from V and 5 bases from J, the junction contained 5 bases not matched to a gene. CDR3 protein: CASSLGQGMETQYF. The CDR3 region has the DNA TGTGCCAGCAGCTTGGGACAGGGGATGGAGACCCAGTACTTC.

The chain combines TRBV24-1 with TRBJ2-2; 12 bases map to TRBD2. The V gene end was trimmed by 6 bases and the J gene end by 0 bases; junction bases not matched to a gene: 4. CDR3 length: 17 amino acids. Germline CDR1 is KGHDR and CDR2 is SFDVKD. This CDR3 is CATSRLAGVTNTGELFF. CDR3 DNA sequence: TGTGCCACCAGTCGACTAGCGGGAGTTACGAACACCGGGGAGCTGTTTTTT.

The V call is TRBV27, the J call TRBJ2-3; D is undetermined. V lost 6 bases and J 2 bases, leaving 3 bases between the germline ends. This CDR3 spans 11 amino acids. Germline CDR1 reads MNHEY; CDR2 reads SMNVEV (reference sequence). The CDR3 sequence: CASRLTDTQYF. CDR3 nucleotide sequence: TGTGCCAGCAGACTCACAGATACGCAGTATTTT.

The chain has TRBV6-5 and TRBJ1-5; 7 nucleotides align to TRBD1. Looked up from germline, CDR1 is MNHEY and CDR2 is SVGAGI. The V gene end was trimmed by 5 bases and the J gene end by 0 bases; junction bases not matched to a gene: 4. The CDR3 contains 15 residues. The CDR3 is CASSQGQYSNQPQHF. DNA for the CDR3: TGTGCCAGCAGTCAGGGACAGTATAGCAATCAGCCCCAGCATTTT.

This clone has only one observation. This sequence joins TRBV19 and TRBJ2-1; 9 positions agree with TRBD1. The V and J ends lost 5 bases and 7 bases, in that order; junction bases with no gene match: 9. Germline CDR1 LNHDA, CDR2 SQIVND (reference sequence). The CDR3 sequence is 15 residues long. The CDR3 DNA reads as TGTGCCAGTAGTCCATCCGGGACAGGGTCTAATGAGCAGTTCTTC. It yields the protein CASSPSGTGSNEQFF.

In this sample, this clone turned up once. The V call is TRBV10-3, the J call TRBJ2-7, with 13 bases aligning to TRBD2. This CDR3 spans 16 amino acids. J was trimmed by 6 bases and V by 5 bases; bases with no gene match: 10. Germline V gene sequence: CDR1 ENHRY, CDR2 SYGVKD. The CDR3 DNA is TGTGCCATCAGTACCAACCCGGGACTAGCGGGAATCGAGCAGTACTTC. It is translated as CAISTNPGLAGIEQYF.

The chain employs TRBV7-9 and TRBJ2-7; D is unclear. V shed 1 base and J shed 2 bases, with 9 bases lying between them. CDR3 length: 14 residues. The germline V gene encodes CDR1 SEHNR and CDR2 FQNEAQ (reference sequence). The CDR3 nucleotides are TGTGCCAGCAGCTTAGTTCTCCTACCCTACGAGCAGTACTTC. Protein product: CASSLVLLPYEQYF.

The J gene is TRBJ2-5, the V gene TRBV3-1 (or the pseudogene TRBV3-2), with a tentative D call TRBD1 (5 bases). Germline V gives CDR1 LGHDT, CDR2 YNNKEL (reference sequence). The CDR3 has 14 residues. The germline V and J ends were trimmed by 0 bases and 9 bases, with 14 bases remaining between them. In nucleotides, the CDR3 is TGTGCCAGCAGCCAAGACGGCAGGGTCGAGGCCCAGTACTTC. Translating it yields CASSQDGRVEAQYF.

This clone was detected a few times. V and J are TRBV10-3 and TRBJ2-2; TRBD1 aligns across 7 bases. The length of the CDR3 is 15 residues. Germline V CDR1 and CDR2: ENHRY, SYGVKD. V shed 4 bases, J shed 0 bases, and the junction held 2 bases outside the gene matches. The CDR3 is CAISGQGANTGELFF. CDR3 bases: TGTGCCATCAGTGGACAGGGCGCGAACACCGGGGAGCTGTTTTTT.

The chain joins TRBV7-9 to TRBJ1-2; 7 bases align to TRBD1. The ends lost 1 base at V and 8 bases at J; junction bases unmatched: 4. The CDR3 extends over 13 amino acids. CDR1 is SEHNR, CDR2 FQNEAQ, per germline (reference sequence). CDR3 sequence reads: CASSLEQGNGYTF. In DNA form, the CDR3 reads TGTGCCAGCAGCTTAGAACAGGGGAACGGCTACACCTTC.